These 13 T cell receptor beta chains originate from one sample sequenced in a study of OX40 agonist ivuxolimab in advanced cancers. Data came from immunoSEQ multiplex PCR; TCRdb stores just in-frame clones and leaves some out. The sample has over 85,000 clones, about 80% seen once; the top ten hold over 1.1%. Sequencing was performed on CD4+ or CD8+ T cells sorted from blood, taken in a trial of the OX40 agonist ivuxolimab. The receptors were gathered from an adult with an advanced solid tumor such as melanoma, head and neck, liver or kidney cancer.

The chain couples TRBV9 to TRBJ2-1, with TRBD2 matching 11 bases. V was clipped by 3 bases and J by 6 bases; unmatched bases: 8. CDR1 SGDLS and CDR2 YYNGEE come from the germline V gene. This CDR3 has 16 residues. CDR3 nucleotides: TGTGCCAGCAGCGCCCCCCCGGGACTAGCGGCCAATGAGCAGTTCTTC. This gives the protein CASSAPPGLAANEQFF.

The V and J genes are TRBV9 and TRBJ2-1; 9 nucleotides agree with TRBD2. The V segment lost 0 bases and the J segment 5 bases; nucleotides outside the gene matches: 3. CDR1 is SGDLS, CDR2 YYNGEE, per germline. This CDR3 is 15 amino acids long. The CDR3 is CASSVGGRANNEQFF. As DNA, the CDR3 is TGTGCCAGCAGCGTAGGCGGGAGGGCAAACAATGAGCAGTTCTTC. Drawing the rest from reference TRBV9 and TRBJ2-1, the complete variable domain is DSGVTQTPKHLITATGQRVTLRCSPRSGDLSVYWYQQSLDQGLQFLIQYYNGEERAKGNILERFSAQQFPDLHSELNLSSLELGDSALYFCASSVGGRANNEQFFGPGTRLTVL.

The V and J genes are TRBV18 and TRBJ2-6, with 7 positions matching TRBD2. Germline lookup yields CDR1 KGHSH and CDR2 LQKENI. The CDR3 contains 17 residues. Unmatched junction bases numbered 6, after V lost 2 bases and J lost 2 bases. CDR3 protein: CASSPRGGVPGANVLTF. CDR3 DNA sequence: TGTGCCAGCTCACCAAGGGGAGGGGTCCCTGGGGCCAACGTCCTGACTTTC.

The chain is built from TRBV2 and TRBJ1-5, with D possibly matching TRBD1 (5 bases). From germline, CDR1 is SNHLY and CDR2 FYNNEI. Trimming removed 6 bases at V and 2 bases at J, with 14 bases between. This CDR3 comprises 15 residues. This chain's CDR3 is CASSGGLGRNQPQHF. In DNA, the CDR3 is TGTGCCAGCAGCGGGGGTTTGGGTCGCAATCAGCCCCAGCATTTT.

This clone was found once. This chain connects TRBV15 to TRBJ2-3, with 8 bases lining up with TRBD1. Germline V gene data show CDR1 as LNHNV and CDR2 as YYDKDF (reference sequence). The CDR3 consists of 15 residues. Trimming at V came to 3 bases and at J to 3 bases, leaving 5 bases not matched to a gene. The CDR3 loop is CATSRDREVTDTQYF. CDR3 nucleotides: TGTGCCACCAGCAGGGACAGGGAGGTGACAGATACGCAGTATTTT.

The V gene is TRBV2, the J gene TRBJ2-7; perhaps TRBD1 as D (5 bases). Germline V CDR1 and CDR2: SNHLY, FYNNEI. There are 15 residues in the CDR3. V dropped 4 bases and J dropped 8 bases, with 21 bases sitting between them. The CDR3 coding sequence is TGTGCCAGCAGTGGTAGGGGCTCCTACCTCGGTCAGCAGTACTTC. Protein: CASSGRGSYLGQQYF.

The sample holds a few counts of this clone. The same CDR3 arises from other DNA sequences in this sample as well. V gene TRBV19 combines with J gene TRBJ2-5; D might be TRBD1 (6 bases). Trimming pared 8 bases from V and 5 bases from J, leaving 12 bases between. The CDR3 sequence is 12 residues long. CDR1 is LNHDA, CDR2 SQIVND, per germline (reference sequence). CDR3: CASRQAGETQYF. CDR3 DNA: TGTGCCAGTCGACAGGCGGGCGAGACCCAGTACTTC.

The rearrangement uses TRBV18 and TRBJ1-1; D unresolved. The CDR3 runs to 11 residues. V gave up 8 bases and J gave up 5 bases, with 9 bases separating them. The germline V gene encodes CDR1 KGHSH and CDR2 LQKENI. DNA of the CDR3: TGTGCCAGCCTCAAATCGACTGAAGCTTTCTTT. This codes for CASLKSTEAFF.

The rearrangement uses TRBV6-5 and TRBJ1-6, with D perhaps matching TRBD1 (5 bases). Germline V gene lookup returns CDR1 MNHEY and CDR2 SVGAGI. The V gene lost 8 bases and the J gene lost 7 bases, with 12 bases spanning the gap. There are 13 residues in the CDR3. The CDR3 region has the DNA TGTGCCAGCCGGGACGGATGGAATTCACCCCTCCACTTT. Translated, it gives CASRDGWNSPLHF.

This clone came up once. CDR3 nucleotide sequence: TGTGCCAGCCACAGGGCACGCTATGGCTACACCTTC. Residues: CASHRARYGYTF. The J gene is TRBJ1-2, the V gene TRBV9; TRBD1 might be the D (6 bases). The CDR3 runs to 12 residues. Germline V gene data show CDR1 as SGDLS and CDR2 as YYNGEE. V lost 7 bases to trimming and J lost 4 bases, with 11 bases between them.

This clone was detected once. The sample has other DNA sequences that encode this CDR3 too. The chain employs TRBV28 and TRBJ1-1; 7 nucleotides align to TRBD1. The CDR3 extends over 14 amino acids. V lost 6 bases, J lost 1 base, and 5 bases stayed unmatched. CDR1 and CDR2 from the germline V gene are MDHEN and SYDVKM. CDR3 DNA: TGTGCCAGCAGAGGAAACAGGGGGAACACTGAAGCTTTCTTT. Protein sequence: CASRGNRGNTEAFF. Based on the CDR3 plus reference TRBV28 and TRBJ1-1, the full variable domain is DVKVTQSSRYLVKRTGEKVFLECVQDMDHENMFWYRQDPGLGLRLIYFSYDVKMKEKGDIPEGYSVSREKKERFSLILESASTNQTSMYLCASRGNRGNTEAFFGQGTRLTVV.

The rearrangement joins TRBV13 to TRBJ2-7; D gene ambiguous. V was shortened by 1 base and J by 5 bases, with 6 bases between the two germline ends. This CDR3 contains 12 residues. Germline CDR1 and CDR2: PRHDT and FYEKMQ (reference sequence). CDR3 residues: CASSLVGNEQYF. The CDR3 DNA reads TGTGCCAGCAGCTTAGTGGGAAACGAGCAGTACTTC.

The gene calls are TRBV6-1 and TRBJ2-1; 8 nucleotides align to TRBD2. Germline V gene sequence: CDR1 MNHNS, CDR2 SASEGT. Trimming cost V 3 bases and J 2 bases; bases outside gene matches: 9. The CDR3 has 17 residues. The CDR3 spells CASSDLWERGTYNEQFF. Written as DNA, the CDR3 is TGTGCCAGCAGTGACCTTTGGGAGCGGGGGACCTACAATGAGCAGTTCTTC.